The clone carrying this T cell receptor (beta chain) was seen a few times. Its antigen remains unidentified. Sequenced material consisted of expressed TCRB transcripts (all of the isolated RNA was reverse transcribed). Repertoires were generated with immunoSEQ multiplex PCR, while TCRdb's copy carries only in-frame clones and drops some. The table lists over 350,000 clones, about 15% of them singletons. In all sorted populations, purity surpassed 95%. This sample was included in a study of beta chain features in type 1 diabetes. This CDR3 region has 16 residues. Trimming removed 6 bases from V and 5 bases from J; junction bases left unmatched: 7. Germline CDR1 SGHTA, CDR2 FQGNSA. Findings of the study overall: Junctions at VDJ sites from type 1 diabetes patients had fewer insertions and more deletions. Moderate yet significant TCRB CDR3 shortening was seen in Type 1 diabetes patients in all four CD4+ subsets.

This receptor was obtained from a woman between 18 and 29 years old in good health. Sequenced material: naive CD4+ T cells from blood. This rearrangement joins TRBV7-2 to TRBJ2-1; TRBD2 agrees at 13 bases. The CDR3 region is CASRPSGTSGNNEQFF. The CDR3 DNA is TGTGCCAGCAGACCGTCCGGGACTAGCGGGAACAATGAGCAGTTCTTC.